One sample yielded the 8 T cell receptor beta chains listed below, sequenced in a study of blood T cell repertoires in COVID-19 (dated by TCRdb to about 2020). Libraries were prepared through the immunoSEQ multiplex PCR assay. Drawn from immuneACCESS, this table holds only the in-frame rearrangements with V and J called that TCRdb kept. Clones are partly lost; checked studies trace under half to an unresolved V gene and leave the rest unexplained. Present in this sample are more than 70,000 clones, around nine tenths of which were seen just once. Over 3.5% of the sample is held by the ten biggest clonotypes. The sample comprised peripheral blood. The receptors were gathered from a woman aged 45-60 years in a cohort sampled during active COVID-19.

This chain joins TRBV6-2 or TRBV6-3 and TRBJ2-7, with a weak D call TRBD2 (6 bases). Trimming cost V 0 bases and J 1 base, with 13 bases left between them. This CDR3 is 16 amino acids long. Germline V gene sequence: CDR1 MNHEY, CDR2 SVGEGT. CDR3 sequence reads: CASSYSRLVQSYEQYF. In DNA, the CDR3 is TGTGCCAGCAGTTACTCACGACTAGTTCAATCCTACGAGCAGTACTTC.

This clone was picked up one time. This chain links TRBV5-1 with TRBJ1-4; D not resolved. The germline CDR1 and CDR2 sequences are SGHRS and YFSETQ. The germline V and J ends were trimmed by 4 bases and 5 bases, with 12 bases remaining between them. The CDR3 sequence is 14 residues long. The CDR3 coding sequence is TGCGCCAGCAGCCGAGGGTACGAGAATGAAAAACTGTTTTTT. Translating gives CASSRGYENEKLFF. The variable domain in full, completed from reference TRBV5-1 and TRBJ1-4, reads KAGVTQTPRYLIKTRGQQVTLSCSPISGHRSVSWYQQTPGQGLQFLFEYFSETQRNKGNFPGRFSGRQFSNSRSEMNVSTLELGDSALYLCASSRGYENEKLFFGSGTQLSVL.

This rearrangement joins TRBV7-2 to TRBJ1-5, with TRBD1 matching 8 bases. With V trimmed by 1 base and J by 7 bases, 9 bases remained unmatched. Germline V CDR1 and CDR2: SGHTA, FQGNSA. The CDR3 totals 16 residues. In DNA form, the CDR3 reads TGTGCCAGCAGCTTAGTGGCAGGGGGCGCGGGGCAGCCCCAGCATTTT. Translating it yields CASSLVAGGAGQPQHF. The full variable domain, in which reference TRBV7-2 and TRBJ1-5 provide the parts outside the CDR3, is GAGVSQSPSNKVTEKGKDVELRCDPISGHTALYWYRQSLGQGLEFLIYFQGNSAPDKSGLPSDRFSAERTGGSVSTLTIQRTQQEDSAVYLCASSLVAGGAGQPQHFGDGTRLSIL.

This chain connects TRBV18 to TRBJ1-4; 8 nucleotides match TRBD1. From germline, CDR1 is KGHSH and CDR2 LQKENI. J gave up 5 bases and V 4 bases, and 3 bases lay outside the gene matches. The CDR3 contains 14 residues. CDR3 DNA sequence: TGTGCCAGCTCACGGGACAGGCCGAATGAAAAACTGTTTTTT. This sequence encodes CASSRDRPNEKLFF.

The chain has TRBV5-4 and TRBJ2-1; possibly TRBD1 for D (5 bases). The V end was cut by 0 bases, the J end by 8 bases, with 15 bases between. This CDR3 is built from 15 residues. Germline V gene lookup returns CDR1 SGHNT and CDR2 YYREEE (reference sequence). The CDR3 spells CASSLVGRESHEQFF. The DNA of the CDR3 is TGTGCCAGCAGCTTGGTGGGCAGGGAATCGCATGAGCAGTTCTTC. Together with reference TRBV5-4 and TRBJ2-1, the CDR3 gives the full variable domain: ETGVTQSPTHLIKTRGQQVTLRCSSQSGHNTVSWYQQALGQGPQFIFQYYREEENGRGNFPPRFSGLQFPNYSSELNVNALELDDSALYLCASSLVGRESHEQFFGPGTRLTVL.

V is TRBV6-6 and J is TRBJ1-1; D call uncertain. There are 16 residues in the CDR3. Germline CDR1 is MNHNY and CDR2 is SVGAGI (reference sequence). The V gene lost 0 bases and the J gene lost 5 bases, with 16 bases spanning the gap. The CDR3 loop is CASSYSLVRGRTEAFF. The CDR3 DNA reads as TGTGCCAGCAGTTACTCCTTGGTTCGGGGTAGGACTGAAGCTTTCTTT.

The CDR3 DNA reads TGTGCCAGCAGCCCAGGGACTAGCGGGATTCAGTACTTC. Amino acids: CASSPGTSGIQYF. This chain connects TRBV11-3 to TRBJ2-4, with 12 bases identical to TRBD2. This CDR3 contains 13 residues. Germline CDR1 is SGHNT and CDR2 is YENEEA. The trim removed 5 bases at V and 10 bases at J, leaving 3 bases unmatched.

The genes are TRBV30 and TRBJ1-5; no clear D. CDR1 GTSNPN and CDR2 SVGIG come from the germline V gene (reference sequence). V lost 0 bases and J 7 bases, leaving 10 bases between the germline ends. The CDR3 spans 13 residues. As DNA, the CDR3 is TGTGCCTGGAGTGTAATTGGGAGGCAGCCCCAGCATTTT. Translation gives CAWSVIGRQPQHF.